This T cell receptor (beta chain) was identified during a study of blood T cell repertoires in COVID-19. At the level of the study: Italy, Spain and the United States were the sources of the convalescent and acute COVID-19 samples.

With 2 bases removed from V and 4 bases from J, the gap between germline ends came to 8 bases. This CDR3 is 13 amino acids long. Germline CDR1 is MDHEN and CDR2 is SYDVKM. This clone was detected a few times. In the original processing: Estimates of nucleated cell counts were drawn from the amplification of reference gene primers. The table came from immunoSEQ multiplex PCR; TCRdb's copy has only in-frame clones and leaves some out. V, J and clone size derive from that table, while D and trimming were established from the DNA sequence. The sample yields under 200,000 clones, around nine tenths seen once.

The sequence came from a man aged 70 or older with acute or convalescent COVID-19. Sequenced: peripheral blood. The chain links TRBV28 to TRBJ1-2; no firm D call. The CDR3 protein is CASSLIGRYGYTF. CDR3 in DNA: TGTGCCAGCAGTTTAATTGGGCGCTATGGCTACACCTTC.